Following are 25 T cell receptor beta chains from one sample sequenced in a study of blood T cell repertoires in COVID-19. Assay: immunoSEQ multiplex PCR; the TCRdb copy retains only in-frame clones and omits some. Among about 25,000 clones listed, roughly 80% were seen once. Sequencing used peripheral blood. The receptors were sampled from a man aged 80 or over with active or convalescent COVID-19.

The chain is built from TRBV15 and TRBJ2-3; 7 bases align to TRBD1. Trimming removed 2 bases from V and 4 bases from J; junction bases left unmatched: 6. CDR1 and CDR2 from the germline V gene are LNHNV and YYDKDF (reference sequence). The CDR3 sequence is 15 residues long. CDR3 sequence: CATSRPTGKPDTQYF. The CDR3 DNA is TGTGCCACCAGCAGACCGACAGGGAAACCAGATACGCAGTATTTT.

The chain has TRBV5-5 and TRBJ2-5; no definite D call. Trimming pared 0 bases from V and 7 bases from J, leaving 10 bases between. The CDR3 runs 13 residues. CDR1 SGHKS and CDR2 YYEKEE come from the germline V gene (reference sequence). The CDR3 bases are TGTGCCAGCAGCTTGGATCAGGTGCGGACCCAGTACTTC. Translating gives CASSLDQVRTQYF.

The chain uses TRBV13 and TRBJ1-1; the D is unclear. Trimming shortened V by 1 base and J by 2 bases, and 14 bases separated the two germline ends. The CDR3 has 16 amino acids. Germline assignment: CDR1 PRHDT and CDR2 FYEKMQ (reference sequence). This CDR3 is CASSLEFGSENTEAFF. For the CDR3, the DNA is TGTGCCAGCAGCTTAGAATTTGGTTCAGAAAACACTGAAGCTTTCTTT. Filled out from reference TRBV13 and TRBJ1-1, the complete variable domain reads AAGVIQSPRHLIKEKRETATLKCYPIPRHDTVYWYQQGPGQDPQFLISFYEKMQSDKGSIPDRFSAQQFSDYHSELNMSSLELGDSALYFCASSLEFGSENTEAFFGQGTRLTVV.

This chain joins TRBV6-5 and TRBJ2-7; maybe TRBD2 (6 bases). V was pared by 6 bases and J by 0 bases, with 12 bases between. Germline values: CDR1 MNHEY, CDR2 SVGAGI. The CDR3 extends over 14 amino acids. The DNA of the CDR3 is TGTGCCAGCAGCGCGGGACTTCTCTCCTACGAGCAGTACTTC. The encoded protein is CASSAGLLSYEQYF.

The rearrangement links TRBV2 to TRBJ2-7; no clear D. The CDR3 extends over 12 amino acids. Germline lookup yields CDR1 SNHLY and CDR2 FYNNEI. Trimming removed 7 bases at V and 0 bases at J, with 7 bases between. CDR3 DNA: TGTGCCAGCAAAGGAGACTCCTACGAGCAGTACTTC. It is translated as CASKGDSYEQYF. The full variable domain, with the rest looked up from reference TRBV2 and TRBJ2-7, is EPEVTQTPSHQVTQMGQEVILRCVPISNHLYFYWYRQILGQKVEFLVSFYNNEISEKSEIFDDQFSVERPDGSNFTLKIRSTKLEDSAMYFCASKGDSYEQYFGPGTRLTVT.

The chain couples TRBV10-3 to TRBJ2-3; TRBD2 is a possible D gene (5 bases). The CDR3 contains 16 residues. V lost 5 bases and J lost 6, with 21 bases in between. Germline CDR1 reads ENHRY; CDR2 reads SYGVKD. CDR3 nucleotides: TGTGCCATCAGTCCCACGACGGTGGACCGAGGGGATACGCAGTATTTT. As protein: CAISPTTVDRGDTQYF.

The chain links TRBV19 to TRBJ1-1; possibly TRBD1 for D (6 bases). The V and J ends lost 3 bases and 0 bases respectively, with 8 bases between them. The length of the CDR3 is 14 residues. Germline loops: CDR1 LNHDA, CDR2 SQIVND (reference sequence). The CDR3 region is CASSITGLNTEAFF. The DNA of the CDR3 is TGTGCCAGTAGTATCACAGGGTTGAACACTGAAGCTTTCTTT.

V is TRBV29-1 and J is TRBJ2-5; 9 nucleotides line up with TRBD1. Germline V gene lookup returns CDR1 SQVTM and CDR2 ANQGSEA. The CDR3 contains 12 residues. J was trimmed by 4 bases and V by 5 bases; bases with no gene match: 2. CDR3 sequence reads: CSVLQGAETQYF. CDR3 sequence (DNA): TGCAGCGTTTTACAGGGGGCAGAGACCCAGTACTTC.

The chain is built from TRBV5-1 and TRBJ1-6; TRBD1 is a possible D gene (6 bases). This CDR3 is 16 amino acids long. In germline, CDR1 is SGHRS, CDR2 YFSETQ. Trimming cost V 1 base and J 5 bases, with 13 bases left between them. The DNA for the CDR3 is TGCGCCAGCAGCTTGCAACCCGGACAGCATAATTCACCCCTCCACTTT. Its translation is CASSLQPGQHNSPLHF.

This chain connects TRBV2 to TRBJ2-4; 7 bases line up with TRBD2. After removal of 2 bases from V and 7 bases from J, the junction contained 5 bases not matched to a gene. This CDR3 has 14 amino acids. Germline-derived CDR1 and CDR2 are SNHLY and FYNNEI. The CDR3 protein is CASSERGGLNIQYF. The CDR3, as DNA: TGTGCCAGCAGTGAAAGGGGAGGGCTTAACATTCAGTACTTC.

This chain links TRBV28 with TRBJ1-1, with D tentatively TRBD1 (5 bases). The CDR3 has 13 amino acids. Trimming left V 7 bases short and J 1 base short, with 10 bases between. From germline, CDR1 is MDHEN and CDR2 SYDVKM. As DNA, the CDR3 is TGTGCCAGCATCCGCGGGGGGAACACTGAAGCTTTCTTT. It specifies CASIRGGNTEAFF.

The CDR3 loop reads CASTRLKTGLAKNIQYF. DNA of the CDR3: TGTGCCAGCACCAGACTGAAGACAGGCCTAGCCAAAAACATTCAGTACTTC. The rearrangement uses TRBV5-6 and TRBJ2-4; D is perhaps TRBD1 (6 bases). The CDR3 sequence is 17 residues long. The germline V gene has CDR1 SGHDT and CDR2 YYEEEE. V lost 6 bases, J lost 0 bases, and 19 bases lay in between.

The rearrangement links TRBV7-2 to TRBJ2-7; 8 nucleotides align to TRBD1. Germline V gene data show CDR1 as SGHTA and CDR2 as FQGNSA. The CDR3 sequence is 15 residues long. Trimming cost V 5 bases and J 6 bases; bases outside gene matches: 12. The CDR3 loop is CASSRLGRGRVEQYF. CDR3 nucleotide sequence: TGTGCCAGCAGCCGCCTGGGCAGGGGGCGGGTCGAGCAGTACTTC.

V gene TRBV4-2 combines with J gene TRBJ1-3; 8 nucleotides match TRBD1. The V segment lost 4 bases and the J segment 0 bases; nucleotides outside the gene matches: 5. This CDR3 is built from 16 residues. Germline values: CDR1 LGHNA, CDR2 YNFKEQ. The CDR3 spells CASSPRTGLSGNTIYF. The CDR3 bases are TGTGCCAGCAGCCCGCGGACAGGGCTCTCTGGAAACACCATATATTTT.

CDR3 bases: TGTGCCAGCAGCTTAGCGAGTATTAGTGAGCAGTTCTTC. Protein: CASSLASISEQFF. The chain has TRBV7-9 and TRBJ2-1, with D uncertain. Germline CDR1 SEHNR, CDR2 FQNEAQ (reference sequence). Trimming shortened V by 0 bases and J by 9 bases, and 9 bases separated the two germline ends. The CDR3 runs to 13 residues.

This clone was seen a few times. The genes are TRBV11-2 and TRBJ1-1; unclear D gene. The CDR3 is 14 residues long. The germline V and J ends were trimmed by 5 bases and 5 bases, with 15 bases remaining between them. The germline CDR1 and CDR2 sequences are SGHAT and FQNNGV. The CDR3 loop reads CASSTRYSGTEAFF. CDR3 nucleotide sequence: TGTGCCAGCAGCACCCGGTATTCGGGGACTGAAGCTTTCTTT.

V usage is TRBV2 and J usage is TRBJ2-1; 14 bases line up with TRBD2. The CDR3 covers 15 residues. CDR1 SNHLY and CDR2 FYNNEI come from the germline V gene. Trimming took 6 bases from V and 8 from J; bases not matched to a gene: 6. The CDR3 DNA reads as TGTGCCAGCAGGGCCGGGACTAGCGGGAGTGATGAGCAGTTCTTC. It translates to CASRAGTSGSDEQFF.

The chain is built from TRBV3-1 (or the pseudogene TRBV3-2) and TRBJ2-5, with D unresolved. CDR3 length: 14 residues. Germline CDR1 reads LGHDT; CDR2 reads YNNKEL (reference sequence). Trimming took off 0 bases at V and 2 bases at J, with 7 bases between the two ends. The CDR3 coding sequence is TGTGCCAGCAGCCAAGATTGGGCTCAAGAGACCCAGTACTTC. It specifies CASSQDWAQETQYF.

As DNA, the CDR3 is TGTGCCAGCAGCTCCTCGCGGGGTAGTGGCTATGGCTACACCTTC. The encoded protein is CASSSSRGSGYGYTF. This rearrangement joins TRBV5-6 to TRBJ1-2, with D unresolved. Trimming shortened V by 3 bases and J by 4 bases, and 16 bases separated the two germline ends. This CDR3 spans 15 amino acids. CDR1 and CDR2 from the germline V gene are SGHDT and YYEEEE.

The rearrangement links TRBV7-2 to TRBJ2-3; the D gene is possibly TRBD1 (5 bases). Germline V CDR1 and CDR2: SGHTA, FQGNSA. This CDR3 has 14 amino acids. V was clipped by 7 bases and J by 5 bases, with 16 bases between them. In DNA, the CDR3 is TGTGCCAGCACCCTATTGGGGCAGGGAGATACGCAGTATTTT. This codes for CASTLLGQGDTQYF.

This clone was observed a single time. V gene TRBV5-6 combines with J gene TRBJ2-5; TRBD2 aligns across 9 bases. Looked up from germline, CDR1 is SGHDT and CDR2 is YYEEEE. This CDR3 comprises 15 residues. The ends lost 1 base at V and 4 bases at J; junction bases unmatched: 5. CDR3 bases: TGTGCCAGCAGCTTGAGGCGGGGGGGCCTAGAGACCCAGTACTTC. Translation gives CASSLRRGGLETQYF.

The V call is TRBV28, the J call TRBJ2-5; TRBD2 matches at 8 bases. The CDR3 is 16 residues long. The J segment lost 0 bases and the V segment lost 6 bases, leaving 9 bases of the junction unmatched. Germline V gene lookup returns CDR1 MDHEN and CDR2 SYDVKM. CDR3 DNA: TGTGCCAGCAGCCCTCGACTAGCGTACAACCAAGAGACCCAGTACTTC. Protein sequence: CASSPRLAYNQETQYF.

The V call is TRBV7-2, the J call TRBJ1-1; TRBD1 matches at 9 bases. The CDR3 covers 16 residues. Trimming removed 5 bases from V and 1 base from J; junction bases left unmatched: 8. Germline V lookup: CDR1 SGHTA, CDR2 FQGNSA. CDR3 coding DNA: TGTGCCAGCAGCCCGCGGGACAGGGTATCGAACACTGAAGCTTTCTTT. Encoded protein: CASSPRDRVSNTEAFF.

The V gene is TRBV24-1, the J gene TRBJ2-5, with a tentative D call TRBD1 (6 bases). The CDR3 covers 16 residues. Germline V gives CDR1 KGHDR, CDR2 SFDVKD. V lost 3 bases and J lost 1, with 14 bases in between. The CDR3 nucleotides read TGTGCCACCAGTGATCCCATGGGGGCGGGCCAAGAGACCCAGTACTTC. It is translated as CATSDPMGAGQETQYF.

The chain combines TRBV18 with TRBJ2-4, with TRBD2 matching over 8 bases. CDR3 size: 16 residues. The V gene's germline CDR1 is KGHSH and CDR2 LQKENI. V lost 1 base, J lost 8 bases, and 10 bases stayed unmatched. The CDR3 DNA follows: TGTGCCAGCTCACCACGCGGGGGGCCACTGAAGCACATTCAGTACTTC. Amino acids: CASSPRGGPLKHIQYF.